This is a list of T cell receptor beta chains from one sample in a study of tissue T cells after allogeneic stem cell transplantation. Data came from immunoSEQ multiplex PCR; TCRdb stores just in-frame clones and leaves some out. Counted here are about 9,100 clones, just over 55% occurring once; the ten biggest clones make up 15% to 20%. Here the sequenced sample was tissue from the jejunum, taken at autopsy. These receptors were collected from a female donor older than 55 with lung cancer. The CDR3 runs from the conserved cysteine through the conserved F or W. Fields, in order: V gene, J gene, D gene, clone size, CDR3 DNA, CDR3 protein. A D gene is named only where the DNA matches it firmly. A clone size is listed for some rows: how often the clone was seen (once, few, many), or a class if it is expanded.

>TRBV18|TRBJ2-2|-|few
TGTGCCAGCTCACCACCGGTTTCCGGGATGGGCGGGGAGCTGTTTTTT
CASSPPVSGMGGELFF
>TRBV4-3|TRBJ2-2|-|few
TGCGCCAGCAGCCAAGATGTGGCTAGCGATAACACCGGGGAGCTGTTTTTT
CASSQDVASDNTGELFF
>TRBV10-3|TRBJ2-7|TRBD1|-
TGTGCCACCCAGACAGGGCTCCACGAGCAGTACTTC
CATQTGLHEQYF
>TRBV3-1/TRBV3-2|TRBJ2-7|-|few
TGTGCCAGCAGCCTCGGGCCCCCCTACGAGCAGTACTTC
CASSLGPPYEQYF
>TRBV7-2|TRBJ2-1|-|-
TGTGCCAGCAGCGCTGGGGGCAGGCCCCGAAATGAGCAGTTCTTC
CASSAGGRPRNEQFF
>TRBV11-2|TRBJ2-7|-|-
TGTGCCAGCAGCCCCCTCGGGGGTCCGTACGAGCAGTACTTC
CASSPLGGPYEQYF
>TRBV18|TRBJ2-2|-|medium-sized
TGTGCCAGCTCACCAGCTGTTTCGAACACCGGGGAGCTGTTTTTT
CASSPAVSNTGELFF
>TRBV13|TRBJ2-2|-|once
TGTGCCAGCAGCCCCCGTCGGGGGAACACCGGGGAGCTGTTTTTT
CASSPRRGNTGELFF
>TRBV5-1|TRBJ2-2|-|few
TGCGCCAGCAGCGATGGGACAAATCCTGATGGGGAGCTGTTTTTT
CASSDGTNPDGELFF
>TRBV9|TRBJ2-1|-|-
TGTGCCAGCAGCACCGGGACTGTCTCCTACAATGAGCAGTTCTTC
CASSTGTVSYNEQFF
>TRBV30|TRBJ1-2|-|-
TGTGCCTGGAGTGTAACGGGGTACGATGGCTACACCTTC
CAWSVTGYDGYTF
>TRBV7-8|TRBJ1-2|-|medium-sized
TGTGCCAGCCGCCTCACGGCAGGACGTCCTAACTATGGCTACACCTTC
CASRLTAGRPNYGYTF
>TRBV11-3|TRBJ2-7|-|-
TGTGCCAGCAGCTTAGGTGTCGGCTACGAGCAGTACTTC
CASSLGVGYEQYF
>TRBV19|TRBJ1-5|TRBD1|-
TGTGCCAGTAGAACCGGGACAGTTTTTAATCAGCCCCAGCATTTT
CASRTGTVFNQPQHF
>TRBV19|TRBJ1-2|TRBD1|-
TGTGCCAGTGTGGACAGGGTTAACTATGGCTACACCTTC
CASVDRVNYGYTF
>TRBV19|TRBJ1-4|-|medium-sized
TGTGCCAGTAGTCTTTGGGGAAGTAGTGAAAAACTGTTTTTT
CASSLWGSSEKLFF
>TRBV10-2|TRBJ1-2|TRBD1|medium-sized
TGCGCCACCACTCCAACAGGGGACTATGGCTACACCTTC
CATTPTGDYGYTF
>TRBV9|TRBJ2-2|-|-
TGTGCCAGCAGCGTAACAATAGGGGAAAGCACCGGGGAGCTGTTTTTT
CASSVTIGESTGELFF
>TRBV16|TRBJ1-1|-|few
TGTGCCAGCAGCCAATCGTGGGGGCTAGGGGCTGAAGCTTTCTTT
CASSQSWGLGAEAFF
>TRBV7-3|TRBJ1-1|-|medium-sized
TGTGCCAGCAGCTTAGGCCGGCAGGGATCCGCTTTCTTT
CASSLGRQGSAFF
>TRBV19|TRBJ2-3|-|-
TGTGCCAGTAGTATTTTCGAGGGGACAGATACGCAGTATTTT
CASSIFEGTDTQYF
>TRBV2|TRBJ2-3|-|medium-sized
TGTGCCAGCAGCGGACGGACACCCAAGATAAGCACAGATACGCAGTATTTT
CASSGRTPKISTDTQYF
>TRBV24-1|TRBJ2-5|-|-
TGTGCCACCAGTGATTGGGATTGTATTGGGGAAAGCCGGGAGACCCAGTACTTC
CATSDWDCIGESRETQYF
>TRBV19|TRBJ2-3|TRBD2|-
TGTGCCAGTAGTATGAGGCGGGAGCAGCAGTATTTT
CASSMRREQQYF
>TRBV3-1/TRBV3-2|TRBJ1-2|-|-
TGTGCCAGCAGCCAAGTATTTTCATCCGCCTATGGCTACACCTTC
CASSQVFSSAYGYTF
>TRBV21-1|TRBJ2-5|-|few
TGTGCCAGCAGCAAAGAGGTAGCGCAAGAGACCCAGTACTTC
CASSKEVAQETQYF
>TRBV10-3|TRBJ1-5|-|medium-sized
TGTGCCATCAGCGGGGAGGGGGTGAATCAGCCCCAGCATTTT
CAISGEGVNQPQHF
>TRBV18|TRBJ1-5|TRBD1|few
TGTGCCAGCTCGTGGACAGGGCAGGGCCAGCCCCAGCATTTT
CASSWTGQGQPQHF
>TRBV19|TRBJ1-2|-|once
TGTGCCAGTAGTATTGGAATTCCTATATCCTATGGCTACACCTTC
CASSIGIPISYGYTF
>TRBV3-1/TRBV3-2|TRBJ1-2|-|once
TGTGCCAGCAGCCAAGTGGGTTCGCCAGGCAGGGGCTACACCTTC
CASSQVGSPGRGYTF
>TRBV10-3|TRBJ2-1|-|-
TGTGCCATGGGGGCTCGAGGTGGGCGCAACCACAATGAGCAGTTCTTC
CAMGARGGRNHNEQFF
>TRBV6-5|TRBJ2-2|-|-
TGTGCCAGCAGTTATCGATGGGGGTACAGTACCGGGGAGCTGTTTTTT
CASSYRWGYSTGELFF
>TRBV6-6|TRBJ2-1|-|once
TGTGCCAGCAGTTACTCGAAGGTGAACAATGAGCAGTTCTTC
CASSYSKVNNEQFF
>TRBV4-1|TRBJ2-3|TRBD2|-
TGCGCCAGCAGCCCCGGCGGGACTAGGGCAGATACGCAGTATTTT
CASSPGGTRADTQYF
>TRBV5-1|TRBJ2-7|TRBD1|few
TGCGCCAGCAGTTGGGGAGGGACAGGGCCCTACGAGCAGTACTTC
CASSWGGTGPYEQYF
>TRBV29-1|TRBJ2-7|-|-
TGCAGCGTTGAAATAAGGCTCGACAGCTACTACGAGCAGTACTTC
CSVEIRLDSYYEQYF
>TRBV7-9|TRBJ1-3|TRBD1|medium-sized
TGTGCCAGCAGCTTAGCGGGGACAGTTGGAAACACCATATATTTT
CASSLAGTVGNTIYF
>TRBV10-3|TRBJ2-7|-|-
TGTGCCATCAGTGGGGGACAGTCGGGGAGGGGAGAGTCCTACGAGCAGTACTTC
CAISGGQSGRGESYEQYF
>TRBV6-2/TRBV6-3|TRBJ2-3|-|-
TGTGCCAGCAGTTACTCGGGTCCGCCAATTGGAGATACGCAGTATTTT
CASSYSGPPIGDTQYF
>TRBV15|TRBJ2-1|TRBD2|-
TGTGCCACCAGCGGCGGGACTAGCGGTAACAATGAGCAGTTCTTC
CATSGGTSGNNEQFF
>TRBV29-1|TRBJ1-5|-|few
TGCAGCGTTGTTTCGGCAACAGGGAATCAGCCCCAGCATTTT
CSVVSATGNQPQHF
>TRBV30|TRBJ1-1|-|medium-sized
TGTGCCTGGAGTATAGACCTGAACACTGAAGCTTTCTTT
CAWSIDLNTEAFF
>TRBV15|TRBJ2-7|TRBD1|-
TGTGCCACCAGTACCCGGGACAGGGTTAACGAGCAGTACTTC
CATSTRDRVNEQYF
>TRBV5-6|TRBJ1-2|TRBD1|-
TGTGCCAGCAGCTTGGGGACAGGATATGGCTACACCTTC
CASSLGTGYGYTF
>TRBV6-5|TRBJ1-5|-|-
TGTGCCAGCAGGTTACGGGCAGCCGACCATCAGCCCCAGCATTTT
CASRLRAADHQPQHF
>TRBV7-9|TRBJ1-4|-|-
TGTGCCAGCAGCTTGCGGACTAATGAAAAACTGTTTTTT
CASSLRTNEKLFF
>TRBV4-3|TRBJ1-2|-|-
TGCGCCAGCAGCCAAGACAGGGGTGCTTCCTATGGCTACACCTTC
CASSQDRGASYGYTF
>TRBV12-3/TRBV12-4|TRBJ1-2|-|-
TGTGCCAGCAGGAGGGACTTAACGCGGGGCTACACCTTC
CASRRDLTRGYTF
>TRBV19|TRBJ1-5|-|-
TGTGCCAGTAGTATTGGGGGACAAGAGTTAGCCCAGCATTTT
CASSIGGQELAQHF
>TRBV4-1|TRBJ2-1|-|-
TGCGCCAGCAGCCAAGAGCCGACCGGACCGGGTTATAATGAGCAGTTCTTC
CASSQEPTGPGYNEQFF
>TRBV5-1|TRBJ2-3|TRBD2|-
TGCGCCAGCAGCTCGGGACTAGCGGGCACAGATACGCAGTATTTT
CASSSGLAGTDTQYF
>TRBV27|TRBJ2-1|-|-
TGTGCCAGCAGTTTCAGGACGTACAATGAGCAGTTCTTC
CASSFRTYNEQFF
>TRBV19|TRBJ2-1|TRBD2|few
TGTGCCAGTAGGTCTCGAGCGGGGATTCACAATGAGCAGTTCTTC
CASRSRAGIHNEQFF
>TRBV7-2|TRBJ2-7|TRBD1|-
TGTGCCAGCAGGCAGGGACAGCCAGCGATCAAGCAGTACTTC
CASRQGQPAIKQYF
>TRBV6-6|TRBJ2-3|-|-
TGTGCCAGCAGTCCACCTCGTGGGGGTCGGTGGGATGAACGAAGGCAGAGGAGCACAGATACGCAGTATTTT
CASSPPRGGRWDERRQRSTDTQYF